Listed here is a single T cell receptor (beta chain). The clone's antigen remains unknown. No much larger clonotype is one base removed from it; base qualities were not supplied. The record originates from a study of technical replicates of blood from a handful of donors (dated by TCRdb to 2017 to 2019). Receptor libraries were prepared by the immunoSEQ multiplex PCR assay. TCRdb re-hosts the immuneACCESS table, in-frame sequences only. Its copies lack some clones; in the studies checked, an unresolved V gene accounts for under half of them, and the cause for the rest is not known. A total of tens of thousands of clones appear in this sample, 85% to 95% of them only once. 0.24% of the sample is held by the ten biggest clonotypes. The receptor's source is a human donor in good health. Sequences were obtained from T cells isolated from PBMCs.

The base sequence is TGTGCCACCAGCCCCGATGAGGGACAGGGAGCTTTCTTT. It translates as CATSPDEGQGAFF. The chain was built from TRBV15 and TRBJ1-1, with 9 central nucleotides matching TRBD1. The CDR3, cysteine through phenylalanine, is 13 amino acids long. Just the 39-base CDR3 DNA is kept, in frame starting at base 1. V loses 5 bases at its end and J loses 10 bases; junction bases beyond the gene matches: 8. Taken from the germline V gene (reference sequence), the CDR1 and CDR2 loops are LNHNV and YYDKDF.